A single sample is the source of the 31 T cell receptor beta chains below, sequenced in a study of blood T cell repertoires in COVID-19. Clones were read by immunoSEQ multiplex PCR, and TCRdb kept only the in-frame ones, dropping some. The repertoire holds nearly 95,000 clones, with around 87% as singletons. The sequencing sample was made of peripheral blood. Source of these receptors: a human donor with acute or convalescent COVID-19. The donor label of this sample is uncertain.

This chain connects TRBV5-1 to TRBJ2-5; D is perhaps TRBD1 (5 bases). CDR3 length: 14 residues. Germline CDR1 SGHRS, CDR2 YFSETQ. V gave up 2 bases and J gave up 0 bases, with 8 bases separating them. The CDR3 here is CASSFQGYQETQYF. DNA for the CDR3: TGCGCCAGCAGCTTCCAGGGATACCAAGAGACCCAGTACTTC.

In its sample, this clone was seen once. The chain combines TRBV5-1 with TRBJ1-6; TRBD1 matches at 7 bases. Trimming at V came to 4 bases and at J to 10 bases, leaving 5 bases not matched to a gene. CDR1 and CDR2 (germline): SGHRS, YFSETQ. The CDR3 contains 13 residues. The CDR3 spells CASSTQGSSPLHF. The CDR3 DNA follows: TGCGCCAGCAGCACACAGGGGTCCTCACCCCTCCACTTT.

The chain employs TRBV24-1 and TRBJ2-3, with 9 bases aligning to TRBD1. The germline CDR1 and CDR2 sequences are KGHDR and SFDVKD. The CDR3 is 15 amino acids. With 4 bases clipped from V and 3 bases from J, the junction kept 4 bases outside the gene matches. CDR3 coding DNA: TGTGCCACCAGTGAGGGACAGGGAAGGACAGATACGCAGTATTTT. This codes for CATSEGQGRTDTQYF.

This rearrangement joins TRBV6-5 to TRBJ1-5, with 8 bases lining up with TRBD1. In germline, CDR1 is MNHEY, CDR2 SVGAGI. This CDR3 is 14 amino acids long. V was clipped by 4 bases and J by 3 bases; unmatched bases: 2. CDR3 amino acids: CASSLTGVNQPQHF. CDR3 nucleotide sequence: TGTGCCAGCAGTTTGACAGGGGTCAATCAGCCCCAGCATTTT.

CDR3 DNA: TGTGCCAGCAGTTTATCGGGTAGGGGAACAGATACGCAGTATTTT. Amino acids: CASSLSGRGTDTQYF. The V call is TRBV27, the J call TRBJ2-3; weak D call: TRBD1 (5 bases). Trimming shortened V by 0 bases and J by 3 bases, and 10 bases separated the two germline ends. There are 15 residues in the CDR3. Germline assignment: CDR1 MNHEY and CDR2 SMNVEV (reference sequence).

The chain links TRBV29-1 to TRBJ2-1; D gene uncertain. Germline V gives CDR1 SQVTM, CDR2 ANQGSEA. The CDR3 covers 16 residues. V was trimmed by 0 bases and J by 6 bases, leaving 18 bases between them. The CDR3 here is CSVEDSNGRVVNEQFF. The CDR3 nucleotides read TGCAGCGTTGAAGATTCAAATGGCCGGGTCGTCAATGAGCAGTTCTTC.

The V gene is TRBV10-1, the J gene TRBJ2-7; no clear D. The CDR3 length is 10 residues. The germline CDR1 and CDR2 sequences are WNHNN and SYGVQD (reference sequence). V was trimmed by 5 bases and J by 4 bases, leaving 3 bases between them. The CDR3 DNA reads as TGCGCCAGCAGTACATACGAGCAGTACTTC. This sequence encodes CASSTYEQYF.

This clone has only one observation. The chain uses TRBV5-6 and TRBJ1-3; possible D gene TRBD1, 5 bases. The CDR3 has 16 residues. From germline, CDR1 is SGHDT and CDR2 YYEEEE. V was cut by 1 base and J by 0 bases, with 11 bases left in between. The CDR3, as DNA: TGTGCCAGCAGCTTGACAGGCACTTACTCTGGAAACACCATATATTTT. Residues: CASSLTGTYSGNTIYF.

This clone came up once. The CDR3 region is CASSPPRTSGGVNEQFF. CDR3 DNA sequence: TGTGCCAGTAGTCCTCCTCGGACTAGCGGGGGGGTCAATGAGCAGTTCTTC. This chain links TRBV19 with TRBJ2-1, with 15 bases matching TRBD2. V dropped 5 bases and J dropped 6; count of bases not matched to a gene: 8. The CDR3 loop spans 17 amino acids. Looked up from germline, CDR1 is LNHDA and CDR2 is SQIVND (reference sequence).

The chain is built from TRBV5-6 and TRBJ1-1, with TRBD1 as a possible D gene (5 bases). V lost 1 base, J lost 0 bases, and 13 bases lay in between. Germline assignment: CDR1 SGHDT and CDR2 YYEEEE. The CDR3 spans 16 residues. CDR3 in amino acids: CASSLFTLGVNTEAFF. As DNA, the CDR3 is TGTGCCAGCAGCTTGTTTACCCTAGGGGTGAACACTGAAGCTTTCTTT.

The gene calls are TRBV15 and TRBJ2-7; TRBD1 matches 8 bases. CDR1 LNHNV and CDR2 YYDKDF come from the germline V gene (reference sequence). V shed 1 base, J shed 6 bases, and the junction held 11 bases outside the gene matches. The CDR3 length is 16 residues. The CDR3 nucleotides are TGTGCCACCAGCAGAGGGACAGGGCAAAGGGGCTTCGAGCAGTACTTC. Amino acid sequence: CATSRGTGQRGFEQYF.

The CDR3 region is CASSLRGQGDGYTF. In nucleotides, the CDR3 is TGTGCCAGCAGTTTAAGGGGTCAGGGTGATGGCTACACCTTC. The gene calls are TRBV28 and TRBJ1-2; weak D call: TRBD1 (5 bases). V lost 2 bases, J lost 6 bases, and 13 bases lay in between. The CDR3 runs to 14 residues. In germline, CDR1 is MDHEN, CDR2 SYDVKM.

This rearrangement joins TRBV19 to TRBJ1-5; TRBD1 matches at 7 bases. The CDR3 consists of 17 residues. With 0 bases clipped from V and 3 bases from J, the junction kept 8 bases outside the gene matches. Germline V CDR1 and CDR2: LNHDA, SQIVND (reference sequence). DNA for the CDR3: TGTGCCAGTAGTATAGAAAGGGGACAGACTATCAATCAGCCCCAGCATTTT. It specifies CASSIERGQTINQPQHF.

This rearrangement joins TRBV15 to TRBJ2-6, with 11 positions matching TRBD1. The ends lost 5 bases at V and 2 bases at J; junction bases unmatched: 5. The CDR3 has 17 residues. Germline values: CDR1 LNHNV, CDR2 YYDKDF (reference sequence). The CDR3 sequence: CATSGGTGGAGANVLTF. CDR3 nucleotide sequence: TGTGCCACCAGCGGAGGGACAGGGGGTGCTGGGGCCAACGTCCTGACTTTC.

In DNA, the CDR3 is TGCGCCAGCAGCCAAGGCTCCAGGGATACGCAGTATTTT. Protein product: CASSQGSRDTQYF. The rearrangement uses TRBV4-1 and TRBJ2-3; no definite D call. The CDR3 covers 13 residues. Germline V gene lookup returns CDR1 MGHRA and CDR2 YSYEKL. The germline V and J ends were trimmed by 1 base and 6 bases, with 8 bases remaining between them.

V gene TRBV7-9 combines with J gene TRBJ2-4, with 7 positions matching TRBD2. V lost 2 bases, J lost 8 bases, and 12 bases stayed unmatched. CDR1 is SEHNR and CDR2 is FQNEAQ in the germline V gene (reference sequence). This CDR3 contains 16 residues. CDR3 coding DNA: TGTGCCAGCAGCTTAATTTCCCCGGGGGGAAGGGACATTCAGTACTTC. Its protein product is CASSLISPGGRDIQYF.

The chain has TRBV5-1 and TRBJ1-2; D unclear. With 0 bases removed from V and 2 bases from J, the gap between germline ends came to 5 bases. The CDR3 length is 13 residues. Germline V gives CDR1 SGHRS, CDR2 YFSETQ. For the CDR3, the DNA is TGCGCCAGCAGCTTGGACATAAACTATGGCTACACCTTC. Its protein product is CASSLDINYGYTF.

The V gene is TRBV6-5, the J gene TRBJ1-2; TRBD1 might be the D (5 bases). This CDR3 contains 13 residues. Germline-derived CDR1 and CDR2 are MNHEY and SVGAGI. Trimming cost V 8 bases and J 6 bases, with 16 bases left between them. CDR3 DNA sequence: TGTGCCAGCCGGTGGGGGGAGTGGGATGGCTACACCTTC. This encodes CASRWGEWDGYTF.

In its sample, this clone was seen a few times. The CDR3 nucleotides read TGCGCCAGCAGCTTGGAGGGACAGGGGTACCAAGAGACCCAGTACTTC. It encodes CASSLEGQGYQETQYF. This chain connects TRBV5-1 to TRBJ2-5, with 10 bases lining up with TRBD1. The V gene end was trimmed by 0 bases and the J gene end by 0 bases; junction bases not matched to a gene: 2. Looked up from germline, CDR1 is SGHRS and CDR2 is YFSETQ. The CDR3 length is 16 residues.

J is TRBJ2-5 and V is TRBV28, with 8 bases that match TRBD2. The germline gives CDR1 MDHEN, CDR2 SYDVKM. This CDR3 region has 14 residues. Trimming cost V 5 bases and J 4 bases; bases outside gene matches: 6. The CDR3 nucleotides read TGTGCCAGCAGTCGGCTCGGGGGGGTAGAGACCCAGTACTTC. Translated, it gives CASSRLGGVETQYF.

The chain carries TRBV28 and TRBJ2-7; D perhaps matches TRBD1 (6 bases). V was shortened by 5 bases and J by 2 bases, with 13 bases between the two germline ends. This CDR3 region has 14 residues. CDR1 and CDR2 (germline): MDHEN, SYDVKM. CDR3 bases: TGTGCCAGCAGTCCCTCTACAGGGACCTACGAGCAGTACTTC. It codes for CASSPSTGTYEQYF.

The chain has TRBV10-2 and TRBJ2-3, with D uncertain. The germline V gene encodes CDR1 WSHSY and CDR2 SAAADI. CDR3 length: 15 amino acids. The ends were cut back, 2 bases at V and 8 bases at J, with 17 bases in the middle. The CDR3: CASSESAGSLGTQYF. The CDR3, as DNA: TGCGCCAGCAGTGAGAGCGCTGGCAGCCTTGGTACGCAGTATTTT.

This clone was seen once. The V and J genes are TRBV5-1 and TRBJ2-3, with D possibly matching TRBD2 (7 bases). With 5 bases removed from V and 1 base from J, the gap between germline ends came to 17 bases. Looked up from germline, CDR1 is SGHRS and CDR2 is YFSETQ. CDR3 length: 16 residues. The CDR3 DNA reads as TGCGCCAGCAGTGACTTCGGGGGGCGCGGCACAGATACGCAGTATTTT. Amino acid sequence: CASSDFGGRGTDTQYF.

The CDR3 protein is CASSTGGRETQYF. CDR3 DNA: TGTGCCAGCAGCACGGGGGGGCGGGAGACCCAGTACTTC. The chain is built from TRBV7-2 and TRBJ2-5; 8 nucleotides agree with TRBD2. The ends lost 5 bases at V and 5 bases at J; junction bases unmatched: 4. Germline CDR1 and CDR2: SGHTA and FQGNSA. This CDR3 contains 13 residues.

J is TRBJ2-5 and V is TRBV5-1; the D gene is possibly TRBD2 (6 bases). This CDR3 spans 15 amino acids. V lost 0 bases to trimming and J lost 2 bases, with 11 bases between them. Per the germline V gene, CDR1 is SGHRS and CDR2 is YFSETQ. This CDR3 reads CASSLGVAVQETQYF. The DNA of the CDR3 is TGCGCCAGCAGCTTGGGGGTAGCGGTTCAAGAGACCCAGTACTTC. Full variable domain (missing parts from reference TRBV5-1 and TRBJ2-5): KAGVTQTPRYLIKTRGQQVTLSCSPISGHRSVSWYQQTPGQGLQFLFEYFSETQRNKGNFPGRFSGRQFSNSRSEMNVSTLELGDSALYLCASSLGVAVQETQYFGPGTRLLVL.

The chain carries TRBV28 and TRBJ1-5; 11 bases map to TRBD1. The junction had 9 bases not matched to a gene; V was cut back by 6 bases and J by 5 bases. Per the germline V gene, CDR1 is MDHEN and CDR2 is SYDVKM. The CDR3 is 16 amino acids. CDR3 region: CASSWSPGQGDQPQHF. The CDR3 DNA reads TGTGCCAGCAGCTGGTCTCCGGGACAGGGGGATCAGCCCCAGCATTTT.

This chain uses TRBV5-5 with TRBJ1-4, with 10 bases aligning to TRBD1. The CDR3 runs 15 residues. Germline V gene lookup returns CDR1 SGHKS and CDR2 YYEKEE (reference sequence). V lost 4 bases to trimming and J lost 5 bases; unmatched junction nucleotides: 5. In DNA form, the CDR3 reads TGTGCCAGCAGCCGGCCGGGACAGGGGAATGAAAAACTGTTTTTT. It encodes CASSRPGQGNEKLFF.

The chain uses TRBV7-9 and TRBJ1-4; D remains unclear. CDR3 length: 15 amino acids. Between the trimmed V and J ends, which lost 3 bases and 2 bases, there was a span of 10 bases. Germline lookup yields CDR1 SEHNR and CDR2 FQNEAQ (reference sequence). This chain's CDR3 is CASSFGIGTNEKLFF. CDR3 in DNA: TGTGCCAGCAGCTTCGGGATAGGGACTAATGAAAAACTGTTTTTT.

The chain carries TRBV30 and TRBJ1-1, with a tentative D call TRBD1 (5 bases). Between the trimmed V and J ends, which lost 0 bases and 3 bases, there was a span of 17 bases. The germline V gene has CDR1 GTSNPN and CDR2 SVGIG (reference sequence). The CDR3 extends over 16 amino acids. This CDR3 is CAWSVLRGEGDTEAFF. Here the CDR3 DNA reads TGTGCCTGGAGTGTACTTAGGGGCGAAGGGGACACTGAAGCTTTCTTT.

To note about this clone: The identical CDR3 is also encoded by other nucleotide sequences in the sample. This chain connects TRBV7-9 to TRBJ2-2; the match to TRBD2 covers 7 bases. The CDR3 is 16 residues long. V shed 2 bases, J shed 2 bases, and the junction held 5 bases outside the gene matches. CDR1 SEHNR and CDR2 FQNEAQ come from the germline V gene (reference sequence). CDR3 sequence (DNA): TGTGCCAGCAGCTTATCGCCTAGCGGAAACACCGGGGAGCTGTTTTTT. Its protein is CASSLSPSGNTGELFF.

The J gene is TRBJ2-7, the V gene TRBV5-5, with 8 bases fitting TRBD1. There are 17 residues in the CDR3. Germline V CDR1 and CDR2: SGHKS, YYEKEE (reference sequence). Trimming cost V 4 bases and J 3 bases; bases outside gene matches: 15. The CDR3 coding sequence is TGTGCCAGCAGCCCTGGGAACCGGGACAGGAGATACTACGAGCAGTACTTC. Translating gives CASSPGNRDRRYYEQYF.